These T cell receptor beta chains were read from a single sample in a study of T cell responses to AZD1222 COVID-19 vaccine. Libraries were prepared by immunoSEQ multiplex PCR; TCRdb keeps only in-frame clonotypes and omits some of them. The repertoire includes about 150,000 clones, 90% to 95% of them detected once, and approximately 1.4% sits in the top ten. The source material was peripheral blood, sampled 28 days after the second AZD1222 dose. These receptors came from an adult who received the AZD1222 COVID-19 vaccine. CDR3s include the opening cysteine and the closing phenylalanine or tryptophan. The order of the fields is CDR3 protein, CDR3 DNA, V gene, J gene, D gene, clone size. A D gene is named only where the DNA matches it firmly. Clone size is given for some rows only: seen once, a few or many times, or a class if the clone is expanded.

CASSQDSGGIGTGELFF	TGCGCCAGCAGCCAAGATAGCGGCGGGATAGGGACCGGGGAGCTGTTTTTT	TRBV4-1	TRBJ2-2	.	.
CASSSTGGDGYTF	TGTGCCAGCAGCTCCACAGGGGGAGATGGCTACACCTTC	TRBV5-4	TRBJ1-2	TRBD1	.
CASSLGGPGPGEAFF	TGCGCCAGCAGCCTTGGCGGGCCAGGGCCCGGGGAAGCTTTCTTT	TRBV5-1	TRBJ1-1	.	.
CASSQGWAGLTYEQYF	TGTGCCAGCAGCCAGGGGTGGGCAGGGCTCACCTACGAGCAGTACTTC	TRBV3-1/TRBV3-2	TRBJ2-7	.	.
CASSGFSGVLTF	TGTGCCAGCAGCGGATTCTCGGGCGTCCTGACTTTC	TRBV9	TRBJ2-6	.	.
CASSPRVGRKDEQYF	TGTGCCAGCAGCCCGAGGGTGGGTCGGAAGGACGAGCAGTACTTC	TRBV3-1/TRBV3-2	TRBJ2-7	.	.
CASSSKGGYDYEQYF	TGTGCCAGCAGTTCGAAAGGGGGTTACGACTACGAGCAGTACTTC	TRBV28	TRBJ2-7	.	once
CASIGANYGYTF	TGTGCCAGCATCGGAGCTAACTATGGCTACACCTTC	TRBV2	TRBJ1-2	.	.
CASSLAGRIAYEQYF	TGTGCCAGCAGTCTCGCGGGACGGATAGCCTACGAGCAGTACTTC	TRBV27	TRBJ2-7	.	.
CSVGTSGINEQFF	TGCAGCGTTGGGACTAGCGGGATCAATGAGCAGTTCTTC	TRBV29-1	TRBJ2-1	TRBD2	.
CASSTGQGGSEAFF	TGTGCCAGCAGCACCGGACAGGGGGGATCTGAAGCTTTCTTT	TRBV7-2	TRBJ1-1	TRBD1	.
CASSFGAKETQYF	TGTGCCAGCTCATTTGGTGCCAAAGAGACCCAGTACTTC	TRBV18	TRBJ2-5	.	.
CASSLEGGQPQHF	TGTGCCAGCAGCTTAGAAGGGGGGCAGCCCCAGCATTTT	TRBV7-9	TRBJ1-5	.	.
CASSLQGGRNEQYF	TGTGCCAGCAGTTTGCAGGGGGGGAGAAACGAGCAGTACTTC	TRBV5-6	TRBJ2-7	.	few
CAIMGGTLNTEAFF	TGTGCCATCATGGGAGGGACTTTGAACACTGAAGCTTTCTTT	TRBV10-3	TRBJ1-1	.	.
CASSLALTGPPNEKLFF	TGCGCCAGCAGCTTGGCCTTGACAGGCCCACCTAATGAAAAACTGTTTTTT	TRBV5-1	TRBJ1-4	.	.
CASSRTGEFADTQYF	TGTGCCAGCAGTAGGACAGGGGAATTCGCAGATACGCAGTATTTT	TRBV6-5	TRBJ2-3	TRBD1	.
CASSETGFDEQYF	TGTGCCAGCAGTGAGACAGGGTTCGACGAGCAGTACTTC	TRBV2	TRBJ2-7	TRBD1	.
CAWSPGQVGYGYTF	TGTGCCTGGAGTCCCGGACAGGTGGGCTATGGCTACACCTTC	TRBV30	TRBJ1-2	TRBD1	.
CASSRWTGAISYGYTF	TGTGCCAGCAGTCGCTGGACAGGGGCGATATCCTATGGCTACACCTTC	TRBV28	TRBJ1-2	TRBD1	.
CASSLLRDRDYGYTF	TGTGCCAGCAGCTTGCTCAGGGACAGGGACTATGGCTACACCTTC	TRBV5-8	TRBJ1-2	TRBD1	.
CSAQYEGYTF	TGCAGTGCCCAGTATGAAGGCTACACCTTC	TRBV20-1	TRBJ1-2	.	.
CASSEFGAGRMTIYF	TGTGCCAGCAGTGAATTTGGGGCAGGGAGGATGACCATATATTTT	TRBV25-1	TRBJ1-3	.	.
CASNQWGVDQPQHF	TGTGCCAGTAACCAATGGGGGGTAGATCAGCCCCAGCATTTT	TRBV19	TRBJ1-5	.	.
CASQIIGGPSNQPQHF	TGTGCCAGCCAGATCATAGGGGGACCAAGCAATCAGCCCCAGCATTTT	TRBV19	TRBJ1-5	.	once
CACRKTVSHHMHF	TGTGCCTGCCGAAAGACAGTCTCCCACCATATGCATTTT	TRBV30	TRBJ1-5	.	.
CASSEELGPPGGYTF	TGTGCCAGCAGTGAAGAGCTGGGGCCGCCAGGCGGCTACACCTTC	TRBV2	TRBJ1-2	.	.
CASSAQGNTEAFF	TGTGCCAGCAGCGCACAGGGGAACACTGAAGCTTTCTTT	TRBV7-2	TRBJ1-1	.	once
CASSNPSGRAHTQYF	TGTGCCAGCAGCAACCCTAGCGGGAGGGCCCATACGCAGTATTTT	TRBV7-6	TRBJ2-3	TRBD2	.
CARSNEKLFF	TGTGCCAGATCTAATGAAAAACTGTTTTTT	TRBV2	TRBJ1-4	.	.
CASSRTGGGYGYTF	TGTGCCAGCAGTCGGACAGGGGGCGGTTATGGCTACACCTTC	TRBV6-5	TRBJ1-2	TRBD1	.